This TCR beta chain was found in a study of read filtering for tumor transcriptome and immune sequencing. On the study more broadly: The cohort had about 16 men and under 15 women aged about 45 to 80, mean approximately 66 years. RNA-seq yielded only about 75 to 1,400 TCR reads, IR-seq about 3.5 to 11 million.

From about 400 ng of RNA, a library with molecular barcoded alpha/delta and beta/gamma adaptors was made. TCRdb redid the calling of the reads with MiXCR, one entry per CDR3 protein. Here the sample spans 100,000 to 150,000 distinct CDR3 sequences, roughly 13% being singletons. Findings and limits, study-wide: Without single-read clonotypes, shared clonotype proportions correlated more between IR-seq and RNA-seq.

This clonotype has at least ten counts. Its antigen is undetermined. V was trimmed by 1 base and J by 8 bases, leaving 5 bases between them. CDR1 and CDR2 from the germline V gene are SGHAT and FQNNGV. This CDR3 comprises 11 residues. The source material was a population of CD138-negative cells sorted from bone marrow. The sequence was collected from a donor over 35 with multiple myeloma. This chain links TRBV11-2 with TRBJ1-1; D gene ambiguous. The CDR3 nucleotides read TGTGCCAGCAGCTTAGGTTGGGAAGCTTTCTTT. Amino acid sequence: CASSLGWEAFF.